Sequencing of this T cell receptor beta chain was carried out in a study of human T cells and chemical hapten exposure. The overall study: All through the roughly 25-week study, the scalp of each patient received diphenylcyclopropenone doses weekly. Application of 0.01% DPC to the upper back was done by patch test, with a reading at 6 days.

MiXCR, run by TCRdb on the RACE reads, gives a single entry per CDR3 protein. This sample has approximately 74,000 distinct CDR3 sequences, with approximately 35% found just once. Notes on this clonotype: The antigen is not known.

This CDR3 has 12 amino acids. V was pared by 7 bases and J by 4 bases, with 11 bases between. Study-wide points: Given that the donors had alopecia, their immune response may differ from that seen in healthy people.

Time point denoted: patch test 1, 2 weeks after DPC sensitization. Treatment in this sample: therapeutic diphenylcyclopropenone sensitization with weekly scalp DPC. Source: whole blood, taken in connection with sensitization to the hapten diphenylcyclopropenone (DPC). The chain combines TRBV12-3 or TRBV12-4 with TRBJ2-7; D call uncertain. The origin of this receptor is a man between 40 and 49 years old with alopecia areata. Some clones in this sample may be carry-over from other donors' samples. CDR3 in DNA: TGTGCCAGCACCTTTGGGTGGTACGAGCAGTACTTC. Its translation: CASTFGWYEQYF.